This T cell receptor beta chain was observed in a study of cytomegalovirus exposure and HLA in healthy donors. The CDR3 runs 15 residues. Trimming shortened V by 7 bases and J by 2 bases, and 17 bases separated the two germline ends. From germline, CDR1 is SNHLY and CDR2 FYNNEI. Study-wide points: It was in a later analysis that TCR association rates were seen to vary by HLA locus, highest for DRB1 and lowest for HLA-C.

Worth noting for this clone: Its target is not known.

In the PCR, 60 Vbeta and 13 Jbeta primers were used. The assay was immunoSEQ multiplex PCR, and TCRdb's table has in-frame clones only and misses some. Here the sample spans over 110,000 clones, about four fifths being singletons. Sample: PBMCs. V and J are TRBV2 and TRBJ1-2; weak D call: TRBD1 (5 bases). The receptor comes from a woman in her 40s in good health and CMV-seropositive. The CDR3 loop is CASTWGRAGNYGYTF. The DNA for the CDR3 is TGTGCCAGCACCTGGGGTCGGGCAGGGAACTATGGCTACACCTTC.